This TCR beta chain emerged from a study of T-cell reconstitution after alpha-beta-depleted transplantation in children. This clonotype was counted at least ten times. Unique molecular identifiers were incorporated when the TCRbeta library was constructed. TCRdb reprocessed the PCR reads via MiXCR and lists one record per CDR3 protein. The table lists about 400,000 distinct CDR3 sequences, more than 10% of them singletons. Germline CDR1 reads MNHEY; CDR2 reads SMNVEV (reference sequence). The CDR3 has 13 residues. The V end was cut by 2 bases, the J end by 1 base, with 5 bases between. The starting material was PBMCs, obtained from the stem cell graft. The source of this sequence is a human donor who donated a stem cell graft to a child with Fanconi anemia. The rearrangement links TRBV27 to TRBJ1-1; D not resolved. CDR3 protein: CASSLQWNTEAFF. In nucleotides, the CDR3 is TGTGCCAGCAGTTTACAGTGGAACACTGAAGCTTTCTTT.